The 10 T cell receptor beta chains listed next were all sequenced from one sample in a study of blood T cell repertoires in COVID-19. Method: immunoSEQ multiplex PCR; TCRdb's copy keeps in-frame clones and lacks some. The sample shows about 240,000 clones, roughly 91% of them seen only once. Sequencing was done on a sample of peripheral blood. These receptors originate from a woman aged 35 to 49 who had recovered from COVID-19.

CDR3 in DNA: TGCGCCAGCAGCCAAGAGGCCAACTCCTACAATGAGCAGTTCTTC. This codes for CASSQEANSYNEQFF. V usage is TRBV4-3 and J usage is TRBJ2-1; D remains ambiguous. Germline CDR1 is LGHNA and CDR2 is YSLEER. V was clipped by 0 bases and J by 0 bases, with 6 bases between them. CDR3 length equals 15 residues.

This chain connects TRBV11-3 to TRBJ2-1; TRBD1 is a possible D gene (6 bases). Trimming removed 10 bases at V and 4 bases at J, with 14 bases between. Per the germline V gene, CDR1 is SGHNT and CDR2 is YENEEA. The CDR3 runs to 13 residues. CDR3 protein: CATGRDNYNEQFF. The CDR3 DNA reads TGTGCCACCGGACGGGACAATTACAATGAGCAGTTCTTC.

Notes on this clone: The same CDR3 can be traced to other DNA sequences in this sample. The J gene is TRBJ1-2, the V gene TRBV7-2, with a tentative D call TRBD1 (5 bases). Trimming took 1 base from V and 4 from J, leaving 10 bases between them. The CDR3 spans 14 residues. The germline V gene has CDR1 SGHTA and CDR2 FQGNSA. This chain's CDR3 is CASSLGRGGYGYTF. The CDR3 DNA follows: TGTGCCAGCAGCTTAGGAAGGGGCGGCTATGGCTACACCTTC.

The chain carries TRBV5-4 and TRBJ1-2; D perhaps matches TRBD1 (6 bases). The CDR3 is 15 amino acids. V was trimmed by 4 bases and J by 2 bases, leaving 15 bases between them. Germline V gene sequence: CDR1 SGHNT, CDR2 YYREEE (reference sequence). CDR3 nucleotides: TGTGCCAGCAGCCCCGGGGGGCAGTCCAACTATGGCTACACCTTC. Translated, it gives CASSPGGQSNYGYTF. Based on the CDR3 plus reference TRBV5-4 and TRBJ1-2, the full variable domain is ETGVTQSPTHLIKTRGQQVTLRCSSQSGHNTVSWYQQALGQGPQFIFQYYREEENGRGNFPPRFSGLQFPNYSSELNVNALELDDSALYLCASSPGGQSNYGYTFGSGTRLTVV.

CDR3 amino acids: CASSTSGLAGDTQYF. CDR3 nucleotides: TGTGCCAGCAGCACCTCCGGACTAGCGGGAGATACGCAGTATTTT. This rearrangement joins TRBV7-9 to TRBJ2-3; 11 bases align to TRBD2. This CDR3 is built from 15 residues. V gave up 5 bases and J gave up 5 bases; unmatched junction bases: 6. Germline V gene data show CDR1 as SEHNR and CDR2 as FQNEAQ (reference sequence).

This CDR3 reads CASTRLAGGTANTGELFF. The CDR3 nucleotides are TGTGCCAGCACCCGACTAGCGGGAGGTACCGCGAACACCGGGGAGCTGTTTTTT. The chain joins TRBV3-1 (or the pseudogene TRBV3-2) to TRBJ2-2, with TRBD2 matching over 13 bases. With V trimmed by 7 bases and J by 0 bases, 8 bases remained unmatched. This CDR3 has 18 amino acids. Germline V lookup: CDR1 LGHDT, CDR2 YNNKEL (reference sequence).

This clone was recorded only once. The chain links TRBV9 to TRBJ2-2; D possibly corresponds to TRBD1 (6 bases). Germline V gene lookup returns CDR1 SGDLS and CDR2 YYNGEE. The CDR3 length is 14 residues. The V end was cut by 7 bases, the J end by 4 bases, with 14 bases between. The chain's CDR3 is CASGAHRVTGELFF. For the CDR3, the DNA is TGTGCCAGCGGAGCTCACAGGGTCACCGGGGAGCTGTTTTTT.

This chain joins TRBV19 and TRBJ1-5; TRBD1 matches at 11 bases. Germline assignment: CDR1 LNHDA and CDR2 SQIVND (reference sequence). The CDR3 contains 14 residues. J lost 7 bases, V lost 6 bases, and 5 bases had no gene match. The CDR3 spells CASSGTGGWQPQHF. In DNA, the CDR3 is TGTGCCAGTAGCGGGACAGGGGGGTGGCAGCCCCAGCATTTT.

This clone was picked up a small number of times. The chain has TRBV20-1 and TRBJ1-5; perhaps TRBD1 as D (5 bases). CDR1 is DFQATT and CDR2 is SNEGSKA in the germline V gene (reference sequence). The CDR3 totals 21 residues. V lost 3 bases and J 4 bases, leaving 34 bases between the germline ends. For the CDR3, the DNA is TGCAGTGCTAGTTCCGCCCTCCCTCCGGGGGGAGGTTATTTGGGGAATCAGCCCCAGCATTTT. It is translated as CSASSALPPGGGYLGNQPQHF.

V gene TRBV28 combines with J gene TRBJ2-2; TRBD2 aligns across 10 bases. CDR1 is MDHEN and CDR2 is SYDVKM in the germline V gene. The CDR3 extends over 14 amino acids. The CDR3 loop is CGTAGGANTGELFF. The CDR3 bases are TGTGGCACAGCGGGAGGGGCGAACACCGGGGAGCTGTTTTTT.